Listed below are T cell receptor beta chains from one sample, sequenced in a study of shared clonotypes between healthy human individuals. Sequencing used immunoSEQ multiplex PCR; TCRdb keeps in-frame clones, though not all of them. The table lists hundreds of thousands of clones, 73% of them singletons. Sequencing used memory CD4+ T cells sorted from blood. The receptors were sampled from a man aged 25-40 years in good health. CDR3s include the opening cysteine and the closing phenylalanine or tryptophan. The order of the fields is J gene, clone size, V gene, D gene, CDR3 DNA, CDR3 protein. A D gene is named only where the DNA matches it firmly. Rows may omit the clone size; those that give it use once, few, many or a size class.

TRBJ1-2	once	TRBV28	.	TGTGCCAGCAGTCCCCAGGGTCTCTATGGCTACACCTTC	CASSPQGLYGYTF
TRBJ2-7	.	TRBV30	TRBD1	TGTGCCGGTCAGTGGGACAGGGTCTACGAGCAGTACTTC	CAGQWDRVYEQYF
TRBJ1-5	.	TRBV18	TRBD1	TGTGCCAGCTCACCACAGGGGGCTCAGCCCCAGCATTTT	CASSPQGAQPQHF
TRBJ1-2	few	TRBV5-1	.	TGCGCCAGCAGCTTGGAGGGAAACTATGGCTACACCTTC	CASSLEGNYGYTF
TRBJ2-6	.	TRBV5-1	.	TGCGCCAGCAGCTTAAACGGGGGCTCTGGGGCCAACGTCCTGACTTTC	CASSLNGGSGANVLTF
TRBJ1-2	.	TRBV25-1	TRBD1	TGTGCCAGCAGGGGGACAGGGGGAATCTATGGCTACACCTTC	CASRGTGGIYGYTF
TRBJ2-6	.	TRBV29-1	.	TGCAGCGTGGGTGGGCCTCCAGGGGCCAACGTCCTGACTTTC	CSVGGPPGANVLTF
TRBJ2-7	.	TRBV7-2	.	TGTGCCAGCAGCTTAATCCCTTACAGGGTGGGCTACGAGCAGTACTTC	CASSLIPYRVGYEQYF
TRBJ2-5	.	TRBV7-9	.	TGTGCCAGCAGCACCGAAGAGACCCAGTACTTC	CASSTEETQYF
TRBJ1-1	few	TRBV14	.	TGTGCCAGCAGCCAAGATCCGGCAGGGGTACCGACTGAAGCTTTCTTT	CASSQDPAGVPTEAFF
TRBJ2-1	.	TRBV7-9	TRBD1	TGTGCCAGCAGCATTTGGGGACAGGGTGCCGATGAGCAGTTCTTC	CASSIWGQGADEQFF
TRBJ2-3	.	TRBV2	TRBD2	TGTGCCAGCAGTGGAAGGGGCGGGGGAGATACGCAGTATTTT	CASSGRGGGDTQYF
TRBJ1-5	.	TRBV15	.	TGTGCCACCAGCAGGGACCTCCTTCAGCCCCAGCATTTT	CATSRDLLQPQHF
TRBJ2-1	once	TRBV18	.	TGTGCCAGCTCTCGGGATTTAGGCGGTCGGTTAGACAATGAGCAGTTCTTC	CASSRDLGGRLDNEQFF
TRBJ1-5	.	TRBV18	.	TGTGCCAGCTCTCCACAGGGCACTTTGTCGTCCCAGCATTTT	CASSPQGTLSSQHF
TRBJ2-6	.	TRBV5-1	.	TGCGCCAGCAGCTCCGAACTCTCTGGGGCCAACGTCCTGACTTTC	CASSSELSGANVLTF
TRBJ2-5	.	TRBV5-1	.	TGCGCCAGCAGCTTTGGCGGGCGTAACCAAGAGACCCAGTACTTC	CASSFGGRNQETQYF
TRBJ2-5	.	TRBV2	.	TGTGCCAGCAGCCTGGGACGGCGGCAAGAGACCCAGTACTTC	CASSLGRRQETQYF
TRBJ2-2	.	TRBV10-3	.	TGTGCCATCAGAGTAGGGTCTGGGGTAACCGGGGAGCTGTTTTTT	CAIRVGSGVTGELFF
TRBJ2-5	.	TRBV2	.	TGTGCCAGCGAGGTGGAAGAGACCCAGTACTTC	CASEVEETQYF
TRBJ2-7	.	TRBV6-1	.	TGTGCCAGCAGGGAGATCTACGAGCAGTACTTC	CASREIYEQYF
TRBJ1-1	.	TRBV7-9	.	TGTGCCAGCAATAACCCGGCGAACACTGAAGCTTTCTTT	CASNNPANTEAFF
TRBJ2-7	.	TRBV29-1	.	TGCAGCGTTCGACAATCCTACGAGCAGTACTTC	CSVRQSYEQYF
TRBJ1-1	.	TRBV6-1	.	TGTGCCAGTAAGAAGTCCACTGAAGCTTTCTTT	CASKKSTEAFF
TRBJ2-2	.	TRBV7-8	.	TGTGCCAGCAGCCCCTTTGTCGGGGACACCGGGGAGCTGTTTTTT	CASSPFVGDTGELFF
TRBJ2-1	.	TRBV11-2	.	TGTGCCAGCAGCTTAGAAAGAACTAACTACAATGAGCAGTTCTTC	CASSLERTNYNEQFF
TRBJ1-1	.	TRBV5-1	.	TGCGCCAGCAGCTTGGAAAGTAAGAGTGCTGAAGCTTTCTTT	CASSLESKSAEAFF
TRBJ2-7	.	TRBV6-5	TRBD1	TGTGCCAGCAGTTACGGTACAGGGGGCCCGATCGAGCAGTACTTC	CASSYGTGGPIEQYF
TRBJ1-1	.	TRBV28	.	TGTGCCAGCAGTTTACCCGGGACGGCCGTGGGTGAAGCTTTCTTT	CASSLPGTAVGEAFF
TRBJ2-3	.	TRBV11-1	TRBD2	TGTGCCAGCAGAAGGGGGTATAGCGGGAGTTCGGCAGATACGCAGTATTTT	CASRRGYSGSSADTQYF
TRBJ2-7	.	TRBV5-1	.	TGCGCCAGCAGCCCGAAGGACGGCCGAACCTACGAGCAGTACTTC	CASSPKDGRTYEQYF
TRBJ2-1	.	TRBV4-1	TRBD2	TGCGCCAGCAGCCAAACGCCTCTAGCGGGAGGGCACAATGAGCAGTTCTTC	CASSQTPLAGGHNEQFF
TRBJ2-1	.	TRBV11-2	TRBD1	TGTGCCAGCAGCCACTCCGGGACAGGGTATTACAATGAGCAGTTCTTC	CASSHSGTGYYNEQFF